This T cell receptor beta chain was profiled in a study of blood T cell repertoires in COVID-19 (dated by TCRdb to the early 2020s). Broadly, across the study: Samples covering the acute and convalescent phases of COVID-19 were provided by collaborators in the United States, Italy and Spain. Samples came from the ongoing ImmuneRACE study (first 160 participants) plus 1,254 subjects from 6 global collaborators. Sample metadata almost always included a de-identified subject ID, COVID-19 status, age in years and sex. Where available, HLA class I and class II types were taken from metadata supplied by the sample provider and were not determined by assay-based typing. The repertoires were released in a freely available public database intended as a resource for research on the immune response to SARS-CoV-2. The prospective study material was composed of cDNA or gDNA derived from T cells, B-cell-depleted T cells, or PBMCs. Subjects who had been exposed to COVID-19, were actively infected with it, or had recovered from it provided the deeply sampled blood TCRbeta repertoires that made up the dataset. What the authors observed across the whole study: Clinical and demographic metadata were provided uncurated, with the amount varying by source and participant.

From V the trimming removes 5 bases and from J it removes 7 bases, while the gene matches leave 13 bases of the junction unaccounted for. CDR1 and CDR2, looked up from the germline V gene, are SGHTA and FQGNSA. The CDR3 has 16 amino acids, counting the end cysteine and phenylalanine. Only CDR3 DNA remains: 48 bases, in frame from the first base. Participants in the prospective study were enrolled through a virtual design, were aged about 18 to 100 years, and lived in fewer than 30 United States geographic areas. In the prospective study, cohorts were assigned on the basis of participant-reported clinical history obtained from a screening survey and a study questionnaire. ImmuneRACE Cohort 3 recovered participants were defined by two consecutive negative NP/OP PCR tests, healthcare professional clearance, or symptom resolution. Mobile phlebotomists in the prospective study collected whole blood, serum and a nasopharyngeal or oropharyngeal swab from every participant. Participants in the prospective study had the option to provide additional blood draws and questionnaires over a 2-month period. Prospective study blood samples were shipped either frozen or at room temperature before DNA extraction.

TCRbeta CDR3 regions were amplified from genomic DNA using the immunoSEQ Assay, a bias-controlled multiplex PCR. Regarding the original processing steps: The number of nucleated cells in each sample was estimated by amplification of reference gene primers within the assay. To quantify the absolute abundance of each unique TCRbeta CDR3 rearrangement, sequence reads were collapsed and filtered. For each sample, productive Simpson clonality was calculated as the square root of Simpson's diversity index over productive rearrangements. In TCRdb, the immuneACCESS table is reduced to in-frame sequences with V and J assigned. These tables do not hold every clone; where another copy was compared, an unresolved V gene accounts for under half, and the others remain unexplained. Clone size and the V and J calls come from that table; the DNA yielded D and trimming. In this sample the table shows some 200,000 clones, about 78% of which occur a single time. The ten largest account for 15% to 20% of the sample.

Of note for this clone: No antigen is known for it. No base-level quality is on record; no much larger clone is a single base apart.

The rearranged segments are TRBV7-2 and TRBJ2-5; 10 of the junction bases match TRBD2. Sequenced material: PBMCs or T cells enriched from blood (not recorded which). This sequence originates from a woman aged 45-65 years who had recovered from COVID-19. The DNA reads TGTGCCAGCAGCCTAGAACTAGCGGGACCCGGGGGGACCCAGTACTTC. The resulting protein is CASSLELAGPGGTQYF.